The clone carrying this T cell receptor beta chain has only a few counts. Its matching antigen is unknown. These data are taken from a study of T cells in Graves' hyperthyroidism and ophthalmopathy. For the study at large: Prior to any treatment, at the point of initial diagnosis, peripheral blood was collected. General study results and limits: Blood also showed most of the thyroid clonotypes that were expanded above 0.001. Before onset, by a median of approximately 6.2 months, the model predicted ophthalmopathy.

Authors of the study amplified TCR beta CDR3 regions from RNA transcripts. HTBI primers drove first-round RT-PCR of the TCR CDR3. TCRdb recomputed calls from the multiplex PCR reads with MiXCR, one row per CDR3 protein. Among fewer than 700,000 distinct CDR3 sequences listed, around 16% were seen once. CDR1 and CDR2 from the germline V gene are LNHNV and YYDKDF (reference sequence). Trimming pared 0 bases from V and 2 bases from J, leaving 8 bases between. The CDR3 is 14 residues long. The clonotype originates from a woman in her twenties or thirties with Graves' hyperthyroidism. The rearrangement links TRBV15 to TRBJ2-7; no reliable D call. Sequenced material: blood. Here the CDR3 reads CATSRDKGAYEQYF. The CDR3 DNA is TGTGCCACCAGCAGAGATAAAGGAGCCTACGAGCAGTACTTC.